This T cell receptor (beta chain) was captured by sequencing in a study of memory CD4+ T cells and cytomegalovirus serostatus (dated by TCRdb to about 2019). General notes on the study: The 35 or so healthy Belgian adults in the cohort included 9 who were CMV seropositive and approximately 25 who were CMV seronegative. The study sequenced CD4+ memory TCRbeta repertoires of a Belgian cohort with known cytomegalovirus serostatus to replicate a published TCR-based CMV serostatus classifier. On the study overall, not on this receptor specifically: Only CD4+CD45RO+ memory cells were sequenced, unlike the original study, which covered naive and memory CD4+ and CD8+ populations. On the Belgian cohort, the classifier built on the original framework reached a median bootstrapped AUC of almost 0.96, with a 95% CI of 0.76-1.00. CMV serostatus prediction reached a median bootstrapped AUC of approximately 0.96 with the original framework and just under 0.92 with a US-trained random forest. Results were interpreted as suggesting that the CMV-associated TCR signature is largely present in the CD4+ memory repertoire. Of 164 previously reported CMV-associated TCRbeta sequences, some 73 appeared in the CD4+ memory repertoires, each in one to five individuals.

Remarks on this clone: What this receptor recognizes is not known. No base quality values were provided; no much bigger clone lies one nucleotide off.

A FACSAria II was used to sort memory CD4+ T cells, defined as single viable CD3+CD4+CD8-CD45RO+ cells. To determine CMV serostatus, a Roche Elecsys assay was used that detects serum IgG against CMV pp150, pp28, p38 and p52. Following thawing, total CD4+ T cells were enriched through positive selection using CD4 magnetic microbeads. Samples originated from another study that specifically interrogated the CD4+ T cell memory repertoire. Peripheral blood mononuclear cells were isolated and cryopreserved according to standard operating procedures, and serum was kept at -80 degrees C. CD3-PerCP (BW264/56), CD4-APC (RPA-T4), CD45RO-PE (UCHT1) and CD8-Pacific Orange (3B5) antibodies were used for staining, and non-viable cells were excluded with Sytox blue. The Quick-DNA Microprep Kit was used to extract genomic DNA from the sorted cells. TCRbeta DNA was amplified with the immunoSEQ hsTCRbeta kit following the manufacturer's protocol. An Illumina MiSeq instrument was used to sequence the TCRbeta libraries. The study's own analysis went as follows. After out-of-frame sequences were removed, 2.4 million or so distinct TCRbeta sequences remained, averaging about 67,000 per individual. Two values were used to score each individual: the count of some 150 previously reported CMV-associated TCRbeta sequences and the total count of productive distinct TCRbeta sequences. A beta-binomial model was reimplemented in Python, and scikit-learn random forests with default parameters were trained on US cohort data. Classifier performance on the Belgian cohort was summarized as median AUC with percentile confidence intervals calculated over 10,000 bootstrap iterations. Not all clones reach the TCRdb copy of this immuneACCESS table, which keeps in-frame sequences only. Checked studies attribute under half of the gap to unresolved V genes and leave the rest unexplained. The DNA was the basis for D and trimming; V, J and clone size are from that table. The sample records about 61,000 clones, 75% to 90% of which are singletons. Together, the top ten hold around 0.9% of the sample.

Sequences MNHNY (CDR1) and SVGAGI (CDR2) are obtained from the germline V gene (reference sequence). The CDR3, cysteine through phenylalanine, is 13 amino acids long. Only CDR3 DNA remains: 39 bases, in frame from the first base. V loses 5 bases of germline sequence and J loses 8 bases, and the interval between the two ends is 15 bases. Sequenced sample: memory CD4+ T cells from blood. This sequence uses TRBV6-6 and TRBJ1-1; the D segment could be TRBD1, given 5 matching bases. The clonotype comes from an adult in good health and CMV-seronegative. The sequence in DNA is TGTGCCAGCAGTAAACAAACAGGTTCAGAAGCTTTCTTT. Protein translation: CASSKQTGSEAFF.